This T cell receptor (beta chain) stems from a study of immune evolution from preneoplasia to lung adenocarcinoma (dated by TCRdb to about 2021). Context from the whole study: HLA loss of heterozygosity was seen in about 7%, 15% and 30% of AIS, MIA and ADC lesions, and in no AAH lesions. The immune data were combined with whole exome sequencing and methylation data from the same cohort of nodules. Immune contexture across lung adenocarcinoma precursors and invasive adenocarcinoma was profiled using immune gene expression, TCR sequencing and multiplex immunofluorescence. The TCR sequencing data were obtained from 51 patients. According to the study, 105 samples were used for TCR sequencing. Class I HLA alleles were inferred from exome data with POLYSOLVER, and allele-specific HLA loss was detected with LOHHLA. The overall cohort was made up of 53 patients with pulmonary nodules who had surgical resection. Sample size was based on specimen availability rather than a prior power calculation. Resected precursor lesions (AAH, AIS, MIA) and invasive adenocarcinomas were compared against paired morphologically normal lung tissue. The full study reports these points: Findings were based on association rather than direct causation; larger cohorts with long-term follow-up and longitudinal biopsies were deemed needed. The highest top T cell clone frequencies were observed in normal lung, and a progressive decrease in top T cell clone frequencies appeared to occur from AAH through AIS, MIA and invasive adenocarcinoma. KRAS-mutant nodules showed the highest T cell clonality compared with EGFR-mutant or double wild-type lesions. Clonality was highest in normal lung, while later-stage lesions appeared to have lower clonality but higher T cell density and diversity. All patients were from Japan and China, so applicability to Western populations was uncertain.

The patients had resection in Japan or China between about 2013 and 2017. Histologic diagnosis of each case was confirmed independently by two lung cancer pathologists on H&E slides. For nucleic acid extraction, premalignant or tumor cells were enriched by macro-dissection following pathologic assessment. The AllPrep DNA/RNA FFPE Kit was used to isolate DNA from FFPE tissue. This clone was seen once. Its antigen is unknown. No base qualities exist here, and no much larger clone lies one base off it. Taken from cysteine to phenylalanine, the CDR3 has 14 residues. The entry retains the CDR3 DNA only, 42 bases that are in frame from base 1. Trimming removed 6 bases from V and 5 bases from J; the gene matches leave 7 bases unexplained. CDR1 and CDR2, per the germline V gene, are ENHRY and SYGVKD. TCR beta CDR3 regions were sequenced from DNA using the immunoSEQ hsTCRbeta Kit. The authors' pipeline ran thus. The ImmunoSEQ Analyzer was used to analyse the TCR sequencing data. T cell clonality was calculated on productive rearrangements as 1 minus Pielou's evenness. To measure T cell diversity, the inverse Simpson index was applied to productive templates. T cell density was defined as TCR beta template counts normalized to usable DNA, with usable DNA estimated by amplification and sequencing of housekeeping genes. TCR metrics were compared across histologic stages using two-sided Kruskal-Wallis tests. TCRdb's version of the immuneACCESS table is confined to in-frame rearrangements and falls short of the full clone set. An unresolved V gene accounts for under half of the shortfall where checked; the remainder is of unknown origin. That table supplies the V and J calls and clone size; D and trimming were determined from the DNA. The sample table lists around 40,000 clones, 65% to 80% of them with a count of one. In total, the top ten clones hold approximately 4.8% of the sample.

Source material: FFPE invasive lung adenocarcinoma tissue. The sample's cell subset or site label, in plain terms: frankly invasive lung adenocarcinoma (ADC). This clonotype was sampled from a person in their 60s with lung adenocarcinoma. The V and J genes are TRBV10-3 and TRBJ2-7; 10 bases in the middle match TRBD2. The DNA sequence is TGTGCCATCAGATCTAGCGGGAGTTCGGACGAGCAGTACTTC. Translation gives CAIRSSGSSDEQYF.